This entry features one T cell receptor beta chain sequence. CDR3 length equals 15 residues. Germline loops: CDR1 SGHRS, CDR2 YFSETQ. Trimming removed 1 base from V and 1 base from J, with 11 bases in between. The data stem from a study of cytotoxic CD8 clonotypes in ibrutinib-treated CLL. Measured with immunoSEQ multiplex PCR; TCRdb has only the in-frame clones, and not every one. Of approximately 170,000 clones listed, more than 70% were seen once; the top ten hold approximately 2.9%. The receptor comes from a human donor with chronic lymphocytic leukemia. The chain has TRBV5-1 and TRBJ2-5; D is ambiguous. This material consisted of PBMCs, taken at disease progression, from a patient treated with ibrutinib. CDR3 nucleotide sequence: TGCGCCAGCAGCTTGACACAAACCGCCCAAGAGACCCAGTACTTC. Its protein is CASSLTQTAQETQYF.